This TCR beta chain is from a study of post-analysis software for immune sequencing data. Whole-study findings and limits: Relative to controls, patients had about five TRBV segments at higher frequency, with TRBV5-6, TRBV5-1 and TRBV20-1 among these.

V was clipped by 0 bases and J by 4 bases; unmatched bases: 8. Germline values: CDR1 DFQATT, CDR2 SNEGSKA (reference sequence). The CDR3 is made up of 16 amino acids. This clonotype was seen many times. Its cognate antigen is unknown. Included in the TCR beta cDNA libraries were unique molecular identifiers. TCRdb analysed the PCR reads with MiXCR anew, one entry per CDR3 protein. The table records fewer than 850,000 distinct CDR3 sequences, 25% to 30% of them present only once. V is TRBV20-1 and J is TRBJ2-1, with TRBD1 matching over 8 bases. This sequence originates from a girl aged 5 to 17 with multiple sclerosis. The sequenced sample consisted of blood. The CDR3 DNA sequence: TGCAGTGCTAGAGATCCGGGACAGGTGGCGTACAATGAGCAGTTCTTC. It specifies CSARDPGQVAYNEQFF.